The 27 T cell receptor beta chains below all came from one sample that was sequenced in a study of T cells in Graves' hyperthyroidism and ophthalmopathy. TCR beta CDR3 sequences were amplified from RNA transcripts. The HTBI primer set drove a first-round RT-PCR of the TCR CDR3. TCRdb reprocessed the multiplex PCR reads with MiXCR, giving one entry per CDR3 protein. The sample lists around 500,000 distinct CDR3 sequences; 15% to 20% were seen once. The sequencing input was blood. The receptors derive from a woman aged 30 to 39 with Graves' ophthalmopathy.

This clonotype has ten or more counts. V gene TRBV3-1 combines with J gene TRBJ2-3, with a possible D match to TRBD2 (6 bases). Trimming removed 4 bases at V and 5 bases at J, with 13 bases between. This CDR3 comprises 14 residues. Per germline, CDR1 LGHDT and CDR2 YNNKEL (reference sequence). The CDR3 coding sequence is TGTGCCAGCAGCCGGGGGGACTCACAAGATACGCAGTATTTT. As protein: CASSRGDSQDTQYF.

There are a few counts of this clonotype. The V call is TRBV4-3, the J call TRBJ1-5; TRBD1 might be the D (6 bases). Trimming removed 8 bases from V and 6 bases from J, with 17 bases in between. Germline V lookup: CDR1 LGHNA, CDR2 YSLEER. The CDR3 consists of 14 residues. Written as DNA, the CDR3 is TGCGCCAGCGGCCTACGGAAGGGGGGTCAGCCCCAGCATTTT. It specifies CASGLRKGGQPQHF.

The V call is TRBV10-3, the J call TRBJ1-1; TRBD1 aligns across 9 bases. Losses at the gene ends were 6 bases for V and 3 bases for J; bases not matched to a gene: 2. CDR3 size: 13 residues. Germline-derived CDR1 and CDR2 are ENHRY and SYGVKD. This CDR3 is CAIRQGADTEAFF. CDR3 nucleotide sequence: TGTGCCATCAGACAGGGGGCCGACACTGAAGCTTTCTTT.

The V call is TRBV20-1, the J call TRBJ2-1, with D unresolved. Germline lookup yields CDR1 DFQATT and CDR2 SNEGSKA (reference sequence). The length of the CDR3 is 15 residues. Trimming cost V 0 bases and J 3 bases, with 12 bases left between them. Here the CDR3 DNA reads TGCAGTGCTAGAGACATGGTTGGGAACTACAATGAGCAGTTCTTC. Its protein product is CSARDMVGNYNEQFF.

The chain is built from TRBV29-1 and TRBJ2-7; 9 positions agree with TRBD1. J was trimmed by 7 bases and V by 3 bases; bases with no gene match: 16. In germline, CDR1 is SQVTM, CDR2 ANQGSEA. CDR3 length: 16 residues. CDR3 loop: CSVEVAGGTGLWEQYF. The DNA for the CDR3 is TGCAGCGTTGAGGTTGCCGGCGGGACAGGGCTCTGGGAGCAGTACTTC.

The chain has TRBV4-3 and TRBJ2-3, with 10 bases identical to TRBD2. The ends lost 1 base at V and 2 bases at J; junction bases unmatched: 6. The CDR3 has 17 residues. Germline V gives CDR1 LGHNA, CDR2 YSLEER. Written as DNA, the CDR3 is TGCGCCAGCAGCCAAGCTAGGACTAGCGGAATCACAGATACGCAGTATTTT. It translates to CASSQARTSGITDTQYF.

The chain has TRBV10-3 and TRBJ2-2; the D is unclear. Trimming stripped 4 bases from V and 3 bases from J, with 15 bases between. The CDR3 contains 16 residues. The germline CDR1 and CDR2 sequences are ENHRY and SYGVKD. The CDR3 here is CAISVGPRFDTGELFF. DNA of the CDR3: TGTGCCATCAGTGTGGGTCCCAGGTTCGACACCGGGGAGCTGTTTTTT.

This clonotype was detected many times. V gene TRBV7-2 combines with J gene TRBJ1-1; D is unresolved. Trimming cost V 10 bases and J 3 bases, with 18 bases left between them. There are 14 residues in the CDR3. Per the germline V gene, CDR1 is SGHTA and CDR2 is FQGNSA. In nucleotides, the CDR3 is TGTGCCATCATATGGACGGGGTTGGACACTGAAGCTTTCTTT. Its protein product is CAIIWTGLDTEAFF.

The V gene is TRBV9, the J gene TRBJ1-6, with a weak D call TRBD1 (5 bases). V shed 0 bases and J shed 7 bases, with 8 bases lying between them. The CDR3 length is 14 residues. Germline-derived CDR1 and CDR2 are SGDLS and YYNGEE. CDR3 in amino acids: CASSVEGVNSPLHF. Written as DNA, the CDR3 is TGTGCCAGCAGCGTAGAAGGGGTGAATTCACCCCTCCACTTT.

The chain couples TRBV19 to TRBJ1-1, with a possible D match to TRBD1 (5 bases). This CDR3 has 14 amino acids. V lost 4 bases and J lost 1, with 10 bases in between. Germline loops: CDR1 LNHDA, CDR2 SQIVND (reference sequence). DNA for the CDR3: TGTGCCAGTAGTACTCCGGGACGGAACACTGAAGCTTTCTTT. This codes for CASSTPGRNTEAFF.

This chain links TRBV19 with TRBJ2-7; TRBD1 or TRBD2 may be the D gene (5 bases each). Looked up from germline, CDR1 is LNHDA and CDR2 is SQIVND (reference sequence). This CDR3 is 13 amino acids long. V was clipped by 4 bases and J by 3 bases, with 10 bases between them. The CDR3 region has the DNA TGTGCCAGTAGTACGGGACCACTCTACGAGCAGTACTTC. It translates to CASSTGPLYEQYF.

This clonotype was detected ten times or more. CDR3 sequence (DNA): TGTGCCAGCAGTTCCCCCTCACAGGGGGTTAGCAAAAACATTCAGTACTTC. Translation: CASSSPSQGVSKNIQYF. This chain uses TRBV28 with TRBJ2-4; 8 positions agree with TRBD1. Losses at the gene ends were 4 bases for V and 3 bases for J; bases not matched to a gene: 11. The germline CDR1 and CDR2 sequences are MDHEN and SYDVKM. The CDR3 extends over 17 amino acids.

The chain carries TRBV28 and TRBJ2-7, with D possibly TRBD2 on 6 matching bases. The length of the CDR3 is 12 residues. Trimming removed 6 bases from V and 4 bases from J, with 10 bases in between. The germline gives CDR1 MDHEN, CDR2 SYDVKM. This CDR3 is CASRQAGYEQYF. CDR3 DNA: TGTGCCAGCAGACAGGCGGGGTACGAGCAGTACTTC.

As for this clonotype: The CDR3 end shows no conserved phenylalanine or tryptophan, and so a read error is likely. The chain joins TRBV12-3 or TRBV12-4 to TRBJ2-3; 8 bases fit TRBD2. V shed 2 bases and J 3 bases; nucleotides not matched to a gene: 1. The CDR3 is 14 amino acids. The CDR3 DNA reads as TGTGCCAGCAGTTTAAGCGGGAGAACAGATACGCAGTATCTT. This sequence encodes CASSLSGRTDTQYL.

This clonotype was found many times. This chain uses TRBV28 with TRBJ2-5; TRBD2 aligns across 11 bases. The CDR3 sequence is 16 residues long. Germline values: CDR1 MDHEN, CDR2 SYDVKM. Losses at the gene ends were 4 bases for V and 3 bases for J; bases not matched to a gene: 7. Here the CDR3 DNA reads TGTGCCAGCAGTTCACCCCAGACTAGCGGGAAAGAGACCCAGTACTTC. Its protein is CASSSPQTSGKETQYF.

The rearrangement joins TRBV20-1 to TRBJ2-7, with 10 positions matching TRBD1. The CDR3 runs 18 residues. The germline CDR1 and CDR2 sequences are DFQATT and SNEGSKA (reference sequence). After removal of 1 base from V and 2 bases from J, the junction contained 14 bases not matched to a gene. The CDR3 sequence: CSARATLGDRGGTYEQYF. In DNA form, the CDR3 reads TGCAGTGCTAGAGCCACCCTGGGGGACAGGGGAGGGACCTACGAGCAGTACTTC.

This clonotype was detected once. The V call is TRBV6-1, the J call TRBJ2-1; TRBD2 agrees at 9 bases. CDR1 and CDR2 from the germline V gene are MNHNS and SASEGT. This CDR3 region has 14 residues. The V and J ends lost 7 bases and 4 bases, in that order; junction bases with no gene match: 5. CDR3 residues: CASTPSGMYNEQFF. The CDR3 DNA is TGTGCCAGCACACCTAGCGGGATGTACAATGAGCAGTTCTTC.

This clonotype was seen ten or more times. This chain uses TRBV7-2 with TRBJ2-5; 7 bases are shared with TRBD1. This CDR3 has 15 residues. Germline CDR1 reads SGHTA; CDR2 reads FQGNSA. The ends lost 5 bases at V and 5 bases at J; junction bases unmatched: 11. The CDR3 is CASSQDRQRGETQYF. CDR3 sequence (DNA): TGTGCCAGCAGCCAGGACAGGCAAAGAGGCGAGACCCAGTACTTC.

This clonotype occurred many times. V usage is TRBV20-1 and J usage is TRBJ2-3, with 11 bases identical to TRBD2. The CDR3 loop spans 15 amino acids. With V trimmed by 2 bases and J by 6 bases, 7 bases remained unmatched. Looked up from germline, CDR1 is DFQATT and CDR2 is SNEGSKA (reference sequence). This CDR3 reads CSARRTSGGLDTQYF. In DNA form, the CDR3 reads TGCAGTGCTAGAAGAACTAGCGGGGGACTTGATACGCAGTATTTT.

The chain combines TRBV20-1 with TRBJ2-1, with 7 bases aligning to TRBD2. The V gene's germline CDR1 is DFQATT and CDR2 SNEGSKA (reference sequence). The ends lost 6 bases at V and 7 bases at J; junction bases unmatched: 12. CDR3 size: 14 residues. The CDR3 sequence is CSAPGTMGPNEQFF. The CDR3 DNA is TGCAGTGCCCCGGGGACTATGGGACCTAATGAGCAGTTCTTC.

This clonotype was found many times. This chain links TRBV7-9 with TRBJ2-7; 10 bases map to TRBD2. V dropped 4 bases and J dropped 2; count of bases not matched to a gene: 11. The CDR3 runs to 17 residues. CDR1 SEHNR and CDR2 FQNEAQ come from the germline V gene (reference sequence). This CDR3 reads CASSSPGGAGGPYEQYF. The CDR3, as DNA: TGTGCCAGCAGCTCCCCTGGGGGAGCGGGAGGGCCCTACGAGCAGTACTTC.

This clonotype was recorded a few times. The chain is built from TRBV27 and TRBJ2-3, with 7 positions matching TRBD1. Germline V lookup: CDR1 MNHEY, CDR2 SMNVEV (reference sequence). The CDR3 runs 14 residues. V lost 6 bases and J lost 2; bases outside the gene matches: 5. CDR3 loop: CASRRGQFTDTQYF. The DNA of the CDR3 is TGTGCCAGCAGGAGGGGGCAGTTCACAGATACGCAGTATTTT.

The chain links TRBV19 to TRBJ1-2; D ambiguous. Germline lookup yields CDR1 LNHDA and CDR2 SQIVND (reference sequence). With 11 bases removed from V and 8 bases from J, the gap between germline ends came to 12 bases. This CDR3 spans 10 amino acids. CDR3 amino acids: CASLRGGYTF. In nucleotides, the CDR3 is TGTGCCTCATTACGAGGGGGCTACACCTTC.

In its sample, this clonotype was seen many times. CDR3 in amino acids: CASSNLAGTHEQYF. Here the CDR3 DNA reads TGCGCCAGCAGCAACCTAGCGGGAACCCACGAGCAGTACTTC. The chain joins TRBV5-1 to TRBJ2-7; 9 nucleotides agree with TRBD2. Germline V gene lookup returns CDR1 SGHRS and CDR2 YFSETQ. J lost 5 bases, V lost 4 bases, and 7 bases had no gene match. This CDR3 comprises 14 residues.

This clonotype was detected ten times or more. The chain recombines TRBV20-1 with TRBJ2-1; D perhaps matches TRBD1 (5 bases). The CDR3 runs 13 residues. CDR1 and CDR2 (germline): DFQATT, SNEGSKA (reference sequence). V gave up 3 bases and J gave up 4 bases, with 10 bases separating them. CDR3 in DNA: TGCAGTGCTAGTGGTGGGGCTTACAATGAGCAGTTCTTC. It translates to CSASGGAYNEQFF.

This chain joins TRBV7-2 and TRBJ2-1; 10 bases are shared with TRBD2. The CDR3 sequence is 17 residues long. Germline assignment: CDR1 SGHTA and CDR2 FQGNSA. V lost 1 base to trimming and J lost 7 bases; unmatched junction nucleotides: 10. This chain's CDR3 is CASSLEWTSGTRNEQFF. CDR3 nucleotide sequence: TGTGCCAGCAGCTTAGAATGGACTAGCGGTACCCGAAATGAGCAGTTCTTC.

This clonotype was seen many times. J is TRBJ2-1 and V is TRBV28; 9 bases match TRBD2. Germline V lookup: CDR1 MDHEN, CDR2 SYDVKM. This CDR3 has 15 residues. The V gene end was trimmed by 4 bases and the J gene end by 7 bases; junction bases not matched to a gene: 8. The CDR3 sequence: CASSSPIAGVNEQFF. DNA of the CDR3: TGTGCCAGCAGTTCCCCAATAGCGGGAGTAAATGAGCAGTTCTTC. The full variable domain, with the rest looked up from reference TRBV28 and TRBJ2-1, is DVKVTQSSRYLVKRTGEKVFLECVQDMDHENMFWYRQDPGLGLRLIYFSYDVKMKEKGDIPEGYSVSREKKERFSLILESASTNQTSMYLCASSSPIAGVNEQFFGPGTRLTVL.